The rows below give T cell receptor beta chains drawn from one sample of a study of T cell changes during pregnancy in multiple sclerosis. Clones were sequenced by immunoSEQ multiplex PCR, and TCRdb holds only the in-frame ones, with some missing. Of 90,000 to 150,000 clones listed, 80% to 95% are singletons. The input for sequencing was peripheral blood, taken before pregnancy. These TCRs come from a female donor with multiple sclerosis, enrolled in a pregnancy study. Both conserved end residues are part of each CDR3. D genes are given only for firm matches. Not every row has a clone size; where given, it reads once, few, many or a size class.

V gene	clone size	D gene	J gene	CDR3 protein	CDR3 DNA
TRBV6-4	.	TRBD2	TRBJ2-1	CASRATSGDYNEQFF	TGTGCCAGCAGGGCGACTAGCGGGGACTACAATGAGCAGTTCTTC
TRBV7-3	.	TRBD2	TRBJ2-5	CASSTEGREGTQYF	TGTGCCAGCAGCACCGAGGGCAGGGAGGGGACCCAGTACTTC
TRBV18	.	TRBD2	TRBJ2-1	CASSPLGQGGKNEQFF	TGTGCCAGCTCACCACTTGGGCAGGGAGGGAAGAATGAGCAGTTCTTC
TRBV30	.	.	TRBJ1-3	CAWSDRTVISGNTIYF	TGTGCCTGGAGTGACAGGACAGTGATCTCTGGAAACACCATATATTTT
TRBV27	.	.	TRBJ2-7	CASGRSSYEQYF	TGTGCCAGCGGGAGGAGCTCCTACGAGCAGTACTTC
TRBV2	.	.	TRBJ1-4	CASQGIGEKLFF	TGTGCCAGCCAGGGGATCGGTGAAAAACTGTTTTTT
TRBV4-2	.	.	TRBJ2-5	CASSQVRGGETQYF	TGTGCCAGCAGCCAAGTGAGGGGGGGTGAGACCCAGTACTTC
TRBV2	.	.	TRBJ2-5	CASSDGRGPQETQYF	TGTGCCAGCAGTGATGGCAGGGGCCCTCAGGAGACCCAGTACTTC
TRBV5-1	.	TRBD2	TRBJ2-1	CASSPTTDWGGKFF	TGCGCCAGCAGCCCGACCACCGACTGGGGGGGAAAGTTCTTC
TRBV6-1	.	TRBD2	TRBJ2-5	CASSEVAGQQETQYF	TGTGCCAGCAGTGAAGTAGCGGGGCAGCAAGAGACCCAGTACTTC
TRBV27	.	TRBD2	TRBJ2-2	CASSPEAGGPIGELFF	TGTGCCAGCAGTCCCGAAGCGGGAGGGCCAATCGGGGAGCTGTTTTTT
TRBV9	.	.	TRBJ1-2	CASSLGGGANYGYTF	TGTGCCAGCAGCTTAGGGGGGGGAGCTAACTATGGCTACACCTTC
TRBV7-9	.	.	TRBJ2-7	CASSSGARPYEQYF	TGTGCCAGCAGCTCGGGAGCGAGGCCCTACGAGCAGTACTTC
TRBV19	few	.	TRBJ1-1	CASSTTVNTEAFF	TGTGCCAGTAGTACGACAGTGAACACTGAAGCTTTCTTT
TRBV7-9	.	.	TRBJ1-4	CASSLALTGGNNEKLFF	TGTGCCAGCAGCTTAGCGCTTACTGGCGGGAATAATGAAAAACTGTTTTTT
TRBV7-2	.	TRBD1	TRBJ2-3	CASSSRQGFADTQYF	TGTGCCAGCAGCTCCCGACAGGGGTTCGCAGATACGCAGTATTTT
TRBV5-6	.	.	TRBJ2-1	CASSLGPNEQFF	TGTGCCAGCAGCCTTGGGCCTAATGAGCAGTTCTTC
TRBV18	.	TRBD1	TRBJ1-5	CASSPGQTNQPQHF	TGTGCCAGCTCACCGGGACAGACTAATCAGCCCCAGCATTTT
TRBV6-5	.	TRBD2	TRBJ2-7	CASRDPGLAIYEQYF	TGTGCCAGCAGGGACCCGGGACTAGCGATCTACGAGCAGTACTTC
TRBV25-1	.	TRBD2	TRBJ2-5	CASSEYGARSGRKETQYF	TGTGCCAGCAGTGAATACGGGGCGAGAAGCGGGAGAAAAGAGACCCAGTACTTC
TRBV28	.	.	TRBJ1-5	CASSLWAGQSTQHF	TGTGCCAGCAGTTTATGGGCGGGTCAATCAACCCAGCATTTT
TRBV19	.	.	TRBJ1-5	CASQTQLYSNQPQHF	TGTGCCAGCCAAACCCAGTTGTATAGCAATCAGCCCCAGCATTTT
TRBV15	.	TRBD2	TRBJ2-2	CATSRDLAENTGELFF	TGTGCCACCAGCAGAGACCTAGCGGAAAACACCGGGGAGCTGTTTTTT
TRBV16	.	.	TRBJ1-5	CASSPQRGGNQPQHF	TGTGCCAGCAGCCCCCAACGGGGAGGCAATCAGCCCCAGCATTTT
TRBV5-1	once	TRBD1	TRBJ2-7	CASSLWPTGNSYEQYF	TGCGCCAGCAGCTTGTGGCCGACAGGGAACTCCTACGAGCAGTACTTC
TRBV19	once	TRBD1	TRBJ2-5	CASSATGTGGRETQYF	TGTGCCAGTAGTGCCACCGGGACAGGGGGCCGGGAGACCCAGTACTTC
TRBV27	.	.	TRBJ1-5	CASSFLGRGSTSNQPQHF	TGTGCCAGCAGTTTTCTGGGTCGCGGATCAACCAGCAATCAGCCCCAGCATTTT
TRBV20-1	.	.	TRBJ2-1	CSADRVEQFF	TGCAGTGCTGACCGGGTGGAGCAGTTCTTC
TRBV20-1	.	.	TRBJ2-1	CSARRDEQFF	TGCAGTGCTAGGCGCGATGAGCAGTTCTTC
TRBV14	.	.	TRBJ2-7	CASSHPPYEQYF	TGTGCCAGCAGCCATCCTCCCTACGAGCAGTACTTC
TRBV4-1	.	.	TRBJ1-5	CASSQAGGNQPQHF	TGCGCCAGCAGCCAAGCGGGGGGCAATCAGCCCCAGCATTTT
TRBV18	.	.	TRBJ1-1	CASSPDKNTEAFF	TGTGCCAGCTCACCCGACAAGAACACTGAAGCTTTCTTT
TRBV6-6	.	TRBD1	TRBJ1-2	CASSYPRDRGNYGYTF	TGTGCCAGCAGTTACCCCCGCGACAGGGGTAACTATGGCTACACCTTC
TRBV6-5	.	.	TRBJ1-1	CASKQFKNTEAFF	TGTGCCAGCAAACAATTCAAGAACACTGAAGCTTTCTTT
TRBV2	once	TRBD1	TRBJ1-3	CASRVGGQVGGNTIYF	TGTGCCAGCAGAGTGGGCGGACAGGTTGGGGGAAACACCATATATTTT
TRBV5-1	.	TRBD1	TRBJ2-5	CASSLGGTGQETQYF	TGCGCCAGCAGCTTGGGCGGGACAGGCCAAGAGACCCAGTACTTC
TRBV4-1	.	TRBD1	TRBJ1-4	CASSQDGTGSANEKLFF	TGCGCCAGCAGCCAAGATGGGACAGGGTCAGCTAATGAAAAACTGTTTTTT
TRBV10-3	.	TRBD1	TRBJ1-6	CAISDGQGSHSPLHF	TGTGCCATCAGTGACGGACAGGGATCGCATTCACCCCTCCACTTT
TRBV28	.	.	TRBJ2-7	CASMHEARSAYEQYF	TGTGCCAGCATGCACGAAGCGCGATCCGCCTACGAGCAGTACTTC
TRBV19	.	TRBD1	TRBJ2-6	CASSARVLGGLISSGANVLTF	TGTGCCAGTAGTGCCAGAGTACTAGGGGGCCTTATCAGCTCTGGGGCCAACGTCCTGACTTTC
TRBV27	.	TRBD2	TRBJ2-1	CASSSSRLAGYNEQFF	TGTGCCAGCAGTTCCTCCCGGCTAGCGGGTTACAATGAGCAGTTCTTC
TRBV19	.	TRBD1	TRBJ1-1	CASSWDRGDTEAFF	TGTGCCAGTTCCTGGGACAGGGGGGACACTGAAGCTTTCTTT
TRBV2	.	TRBD2	TRBJ2-1	CASSKLASGSDEQFF	TGTGCCAGCAGTAAGTTGGCTAGCGGGAGCGATGAGCAGTTCTTC
TRBV11-1	.	TRBD1	TRBJ1-6	CASSRTGNNSPLHF	TGTGCCAGCAGCCGGACAGGGAATAATTCACCCCTCCACTTT
TRBV19	.	.	TRBJ1-5	CASSRQGNQPQHF	TGTGCCAGTAGTAGGCAGGGGAATCAGCCCCAGCATTTT
TRBV11-2	.	.	TRBJ1-1	CASSLGLNTEAFF	TGTGCCAGCAGCTTAGGGCTGAACACTGAAGCTTTCTTT
TRBV28	.	TRBD1	TRBJ2-3	CASSLVGTGVTRRTDTQYF	TGTGCCAGCAGTTTAGTCGGGACAGGGGTGACACGGAGGACAGATACGCAGTATTTT
TRBV18	once	.	TRBJ1-4	CASSPPIGGREKLFF	TGTGCCAGCTCACCACCAATCGGGGGGAGAGAAAAACTGTTTTTT
TRBV6-1	.	.	TRBJ2-3	CASDFSTDTQYF	TGTGCCAGCGACTTTAGCACAGATACGCAGTATTTT
TRBV6-5	.	TRBD1	TRBJ2-5	CASMEQGAGETQYF	TGTGCCAGCATGGAACAGGGGGCAGGGGAGACCCAGTACTTC
TRBV7-9	few	.	TRBJ1-1	CASSSGKVTEAFF	TGTGCCAGCAGCAGCGGAAAGGTGACTGAAGCTTTCTTT
TRBV28	.	TRBD2	TRBJ2-2	CASTSWGTSFATGELFF	TGTGCCAGCACCTCATGGGGGACTAGTTTTGCCACCGGGGAGCTGTTTTTT
TRBV7-8	.	TRBD2	TRBJ2-2	CASSPTRLTSGRIGELFF	TGTGCCAGCAGCCCGACTCGCCTGACTAGCGGGAGAATCGGGGAGCTGTTTTTT
TRBV19	.	.	TRBJ1-3	CASSIPGGGNTIYF	TGTGCCAGTAGTATTCCCGGCGGAGGAAACACCATATATTTT
TRBV7-3	.	TRBD2	TRBJ2-7	CASSLNGLAGRDEQYF	TGTGCCAGCAGCTTAAACGGACTAGCGGGGAGAGACGAGCAGTACTTC